The 11 T cell receptor beta chains below come from one sample, sequenced in a study of cytomegalovirus exposure and HLA in healthy donors. The method was immunoSEQ multiplex PCR; TCRdb's version includes in-frame clones alone and lacks a portion of them. The sample has some 290,000 clones, roughly 90% seen once. The sample consisted of PBMCs. The source of these receptors is a man aged 25 to 40 in good health and CMV-seronegative.

The genes are TRBV5-1 and TRBJ2-1; TRBD2 aligns across 7 bases. The V and J ends lost 0 bases and 6 bases, in that order; junction bases with no gene match: 9. Germline CDR1 and CDR2: SGHRS and YFSETQ. The CDR3 covers 16 residues. The CDR3 sequence is CASSLVGGVRVNEQFF. The CDR3 DNA reads TGCGCCAGCAGCTTGGTGGGAGGGGTCAGAGTCAATGAGCAGTTCTTC.

The J gene is TRBJ1-2, the V gene TRBV5-4; the D is unclear. The CDR3 length is 16 residues. Germline values: CDR1 SGHNT, CDR2 YYREEE (reference sequence). Trimming cost V 0 bases and J 8 bases, with 20 bases left between them. This CDR3 is CASSLGHRSAVGGYTF. CDR3 in DNA: TGTGCCAGCAGCTTGGGTCATCGGTCAGCGGTCGGCGGCTACACCTTC.

DNA of the CDR3: TGTGCCAGCAGTTTACTAAGACAGGGCTGGAGGACTGAAGCTTTCTTT. Translation gives CASSLLRQGWRTEAFF. The chain uses TRBV27 and TRBJ1-1; 7 nucleotides match TRBD1. The CDR3 spans 16 residues. Germline values: CDR1 MNHEY, CDR2 SMNVEV (reference sequence). The junction had 11 bases not matched to a gene; V was cut back by 2 bases and J by 5 bases.

This clone was observed once. A junction boundary mismatches the germline segment, possibly from a read error. This rearrangement joins TRBV30 to TRBJ2-4; 8 positions match TRBD1. CDR1 is GTSNPN and CDR2 is SVGIG in the germline V gene (reference sequence). The CDR3 is 13 amino acids. The CDR3, as DNA: TGTGCCGGGAGACAGGGGGCCAAAAACATTCAGTACTTC. Translated, it gives CAGRQGAKNIQYF.

This clone was detected only once. The J gene is TRBJ2-2, the V gene TRBV29-1, with D perhaps TRBD1 (7 bases). This CDR3 comprises 15 residues. In germline, CDR1 is SQVTM, CDR2 ANQGSEA. Trimming took off 5 bases at V and 3 bases at J, with 16 bases between the two ends. For the CDR3, the DNA is TGCAGCGTTTCCAGGGGGGTTGTGGACACCGGGGAGCTGTTTTTT. This translates into CSVSRGVVDTGELFF.

The chain employs TRBV7-9 and TRBJ1-4; a possible D gene is TRBD1 (5 bases). The CDR3 consists of 15 residues. Germline loops: CDR1 SEHNR, CDR2 FQNEAQ (reference sequence). V gave up 2 bases and J gave up 8 bases, with 15 bases separating them. As DNA, the CDR3 is TGTGCCAGCAGCTTATCCAGGGTATCTTTCGAAAAACTGTTTTTT. Protein product: CASSLSRVSFEKLFF. Using reference TRBV7-9 and TRBJ1-4 for the parts outside the CDR3, the full variable domain is DTGVSQNPRHKITKRGQNVTFRCDPISEHNRLYWYRQTLGQGPEFLTYFQNEAQLEKSRLLSDRFSAERPKGSFSTLEIQRTEQGDSAMYLCASSLSRVSFEKLFFGSGTQLSVL.

This chain links TRBV30 with TRBJ2-2; possible D gene TRBD1, 5 bases. Trimming removed 3 bases at V and 0 bases at J, with 8 bases between. Germline V gene data show CDR1 as GTSNPN and CDR2 as SVGIG (reference sequence). The CDR3 is made up of 14 amino acids. The CDR3 sequence: CAWRGRANTGELFF. The CDR3 nucleotides are TGTGCCTGGAGAGGCAGGGCGAACACCGGGGAGCTGTTTTTT. Combining the CDR3 with reference TRBV30 and TRBJ2-2 gives the whole variable domain SQTIHQWPATLVQPVGSPLSLECTVEGTSNPNLYWYRQAAGRGLQLLFYSVGIGQISSEVPQNLSASRPQDRQFILSSKKLLLSDSGFYLCAWRGRANTGELFFGEGSRLTVL.

The chain joins TRBV5-6 to TRBJ2-5, with 7 bases aligning to TRBD2. V shed 3 bases and J 2 bases; nucleotides not matched to a gene: 10. Germline-derived CDR1 and CDR2 are SGHDT and YYEEEE. The CDR3 totals 16 residues. This CDR3 reads CASSWSQRGFQETQYF. The DNA of the CDR3 is TGTGCCAGCAGCTGGAGCCAGCGGGGATTTCAAGAGACCCAGTACTTC.

The chain joins TRBV10-3 to TRBJ2-2; D call uncertain. Germline CDR1 ENHRY, CDR2 SYGVKD. V lost 3 bases, J lost 1 base, and 12 bases lay in between. The CDR3 has 16 residues. CDR3 in amino acids: CAISDPKAGNTGELFF. The CDR3 DNA reads as TGTGCCATCAGTGACCCGAAGGCAGGGAACACCGGGGAGCTGTTTTTT.

This clone has only one observation. The chain joins TRBV6-5 to TRBJ1-1; 7 nucleotides match TRBD1. V dropped 2 bases and J dropped 5; count of bases not matched to a gene: 5. The CDR3 loop spans 14 amino acids. Germline CDR1 MNHEY, CDR2 SVGAGI. CDR3 residues: CASSYARGLTEAFF. In DNA form, the CDR3 reads TGTGCCAGCAGTTACGCCAGGGGGTTAACTGAAGCTTTCTTT.

V and J are TRBV19 and TRBJ1-4; 8 bases are a match to TRBD1. V dropped 8 bases and J dropped 3; count of bases not matched to a gene: 5. CDR1 is LNHDA, CDR2 SQIVND, per germline (reference sequence). CDR3 size: 14 residues. CDR3: CASRTGSPNEKLFF. CDR3 nucleotide sequence: TGTGCCAGTCGGACAGGGAGCCCTAATGAAAAACTGTTTTTT. The variable domain in full, completed from reference TRBV19 and TRBJ1-4, reads DGGITQSPKYLFRKEGQNVTLSCEQNLNHDAMYWYRQDPGQGLRLIYYSQIVNDFQKGDIAEGYSVSREKKESFPLTVTSAQKNPTAFYLCASRTGSPNEKLFFGSGTQLSVL.